The 23 T cell receptor beta chains in this list originate from one sample, sequenced in a study of blood T cell repertoires in COVID-19 (dated by TCRdb to 2020 to 2021). Library creation used the immunoSEQ multiplex PCR assay. This immuneACCESS table, as held by TCRdb, lists in-frame sequences with V and J called but not all clones. Of the missing ones, under half trace to an unresolved V gene in checked studies; the others have no known cause. Present in this sample are approximately 100,000 clones, approximately 92% of which were seen just once. The ten biggest clones cover around 5.8% of the sample. Sequencing used peripheral blood. All receptors come from a man aged 45-60 years with active COVID-19.

This clone appeared once. V gene TRBV2 combines with J gene TRBJ2-7, with 7 bases fitting TRBD2. Germline V gene lookup returns CDR1 SNHLY and CDR2 FYNNEI. V lost 7 bases, J lost 4 bases, and 7 bases stayed unmatched. The CDR3 has 13 residues. DNA for the CDR3: TGTGCCAGCATTATGACGCGGGGGTACGAGCAGTACTTC. The encoded protein is CASIMTRGYEQYF.

For the CDR3, the DNA is TGTGCCAGCAGCTTAGGGTGGCAAGATGAAGCTTTCTTT. This codes for CASSLGWQDEAFF. The chain links TRBV7-9 to TRBJ1-1; the D is unclear. CDR1 is SEHNR and CDR2 is FQNEAQ in the germline V gene (reference sequence). The V end lost 1 base, the J end lost 7 bases, and 10 bases lay between the germline ends. The CDR3 has 13 residues.

CDR3 protein: CASSQEGTGYTDTQYF. DNA of the CDR3: TGCGCCAGCAGCCAAGAAGGGACAGGCTACACAGATACGCAGTATTTT. This chain connects TRBV4-1 to TRBJ2-3, with 8 bases aligning to TRBD1. The CDR3 covers 16 residues. The ends lost 0 bases at V and 2 bases at J; junction bases unmatched: 4. Germline assignment: CDR1 MGHRA and CDR2 YSYEKL.

The chain employs TRBV29-1 and TRBJ1-2; TRBD1 agrees at 9 bases. The germline V gene encodes CDR1 SQVTM and CDR2 ANQGSEA. This CDR3 has 15 residues. J gave up 3 bases and V 2 bases, and 7 bases lay outside the gene matches. CDR3 bases: TGCAGCGTTGAATATGTTGGGACAGGGTACTATGGCTACACCTTC. This encodes CSVEYVGTGYYGYTF.

V and J are TRBV18 and TRBJ1-1; perhaps TRBD1 as D (5 bases). The CDR3 consists of 14 residues. V lost 5 bases, J lost 5 bases, and 15 bases lay in between. Germline V lookup: CDR1 KGHSH, CDR2 LQKENI. The CDR3 bases are TGTGCCAGCTCAGTCGGGGGGGAAGGTACTGAAGCTTTCTTT. This sequence encodes CASSVGGEGTEAFF. Based on the CDR3 plus reference TRBV18 and TRBJ1-1, the full variable domain is NAGVMQNPRHLVRRRGQEARLRCSPMKGHSHVYWYRQLPEEGLKFMVYLQKENIIDESGMPKERFSAEFPKEGPSILRIQQVVRGDSAAYFCASSVGGEGTEAFFGQGTRLTVV.

With regard to this clone: The germline gene is not matched at one end of the junction; a read error may be the cause. The J gene is TRBJ2-2, the V gene TRBV10-2; 12 nucleotides agree with TRBD2. Germline-derived CDR1 and CDR2 are WSHSY and SAAADI. The length of the CDR3 is 14 residues. CDR3 residues: CATRTSGNAGELFF. The CDR3 DNA reads as TGCGCCACCAGGACTAGCGGGAACGCCGGGGAGCTGTTTTTT.

The V and J genes are TRBV12-3 or TRBV12-4 and TRBJ2-7; D is possibly TRBD1 (6 bases). The CDR3 sequence is 13 residues long. Trimming took off 1 base at V and 6 bases at J, with 10 bases between the two ends. The CDR3 coding sequence is TGTGCCAGCAGTTTAGAGGGCAGGGGCGAGCAGTACTTC. Translation: CASSLEGRGEQYF.

The chain joins TRBV28 to TRBJ2-3, with 9 bases fitting TRBD2. The CDR3 is made up of 15 amino acids. The germline V gene has CDR1 MDHEN and CDR2 SYDVKM. The V gene end was trimmed by 10 bases and the J gene end by 4 bases; junction bases not matched to a gene: 12. The CDR3 DNA reads TGTGCCACAGATGGGCGGGAGGGCCTCCCAGATACGCAGTATTTT. This sequence encodes CATDGREGLPDTQYF.

The rearrangement joins TRBV21-1 to TRBJ2-5; TRBD2 reflects the table's D call only, with no check against the DNA. TRBV21-1 is a pseudogene segment. CDR3 size: 15 residues. The chain's CDR3 is CASSLGGGVVETQYF. The CDR3 DNA sequence: TGTGCCAGCAGCCTAGGGGGGGGTGTGGTAGAGACCCAGTACTTC.

The chain carries TRBV12-3 or TRBV12-4 and TRBJ2-2; D gene unclear. This CDR3 region has 11 residues. Trimming removed 3 bases from V and 8 bases from J, with 4 bases in between. For the CDR3, the DNA is TGTGCCAGCAGTTTCAGAGGGGAGCTGTTTTTT. Its protein is CASSFRGELFF.

V usage is TRBV5-1 and J usage is TRBJ2-2; the D gene is possibly TRBD2 (5 bases). Germline V lookup: CDR1 SGHRS, CDR2 YFSETQ. The CDR3 spans 15 residues. With 4 bases removed from V and 3 bases from J, the gap between germline ends came to 13 bases. The CDR3 region has the DNA TGCGCCAGCAGCCGGGCTAGGGAGTACACCGGGGAGCTGTTTTTT. Translation gives CASSRAREYTGELFF.

CDR3 loop: CASIKTGLDTGELFF. DNA for the CDR3: TGTGCCAGCATCAAAACAGGGTTAGACACCGGGGAGCTGTTTTTT. This chain joins TRBV28 and TRBJ2-2, with D perhaps matching TRBD1 (6 bases). Trimming stripped 7 bases from V and 3 bases from J, with 15 bases between. This CDR3 spans 15 amino acids. Germline lookup yields CDR1 MDHEN and CDR2 SYDVKM. The whole variable domain, remainder taken from reference TRBV28 and TRBJ2-2, is DVKVTQSSRYLVKRTGEKVFLECVQDMDHENMFWYRQDPGLGLRLIYFSYDVKMKEKGDIPEGYSVSREKKERFSLILESASTNQTSMYLCASIKTGLDTGELFFGEGSRLTVL.

The V gene is TRBV19, the J gene TRBJ2-7; 7 bases line up with TRBD1. The germline gives CDR1 LNHDA, CDR2 SQIVND (reference sequence). V lost 6 bases, J lost 0 bases, and 5 bases stayed unmatched. CDR3 size: 14 residues. The CDR3 is CASSLTGTSYEQYF. In DNA form, the CDR3 reads TGTGCCAGTAGCCTGACAGGGACCTCCTACGAGCAGTACTTC.

The rearrangement uses TRBV25-1 and TRBJ2-1; a weak D match, TRBD1 (6 bases). V dropped 4 bases and J dropped 1 base, with 11 bases sitting between them. The CDR3 has 15 amino acids. CDR1 MGHDK and CDR2 SYGVNS come from the germline V gene. The CDR3 loop reads CASSVQGRSYNEQFF. The CDR3 bases are TGTGCCAGCAGTGTACAGGGCCGATCCTACAATGAGCAGTTCTTC.

This clone was detected once. The rearrangement joins TRBV12-3 or TRBV12-4 to TRBJ2-1; the D gene is possibly TRBD2 (5 bases). The length of the CDR3 is 13 residues. Trimming took 7 bases from V and 13 from J, leaving 20 bases between them. The CDR3 spells CASTQPPTKSQFF. In DNA form, the CDR3 reads TGTGCCAGCACCCAACCCCCGACTAAATCCCAGTTCTTC.

The rearrangement joins TRBV9 to TRBJ2-7; the match to TRBD2 covers 9 bases. This CDR3 contains 15 residues. CDR1 is SGDLS, CDR2 YYNGEE, per germline. V lost 3 bases, J lost 4 bases, and 8 bases stayed unmatched. This CDR3 is CASSAQAGGAYEQYF. The CDR3 nucleotides read TGTGCCAGCAGCGCCCAAGCGGGAGGTGCTTACGAGCAGTACTTC.

The chain uses TRBV11-1 and TRBJ2-1; D might be TRBD2 (5 bases). CDR1 and CDR2 (germline): SGHAT, FQDESV (reference sequence). CDR3 size: 16 residues. V was pared by 3 bases and J by 4 bases, with 16 bases between. The CDR3 loop is CASSFGTGVAYNEQFF. As DNA, the CDR3 is TGTGCCAGCAGCTTCGGCACCGGGGTGGCGTACAATGAGCAGTTCTTC. The whole variable domain, remainder taken from reference TRBV11-1 and TRBJ2-1, is EAEVAQSPRYKITEKSQAVAFWCDPISGHATLYWYRQILGQGPELLVQFQDESVVDDSQLPKDRFSAERLKGVDSTLKIQPAELGDSAMYLCASSFGTGVAYNEQFFGPGTRLTVL.

CDR3 sequence (DNA): TGTGCCAGCAGTCCACCGACAGGGGGCAACGATGAAGCTTTCTTT. Residues: CASSPPTGGNDEAFF. This sequence joins TRBV28 and TRBJ1-1, with TRBD1 identical over 10 bases. With 5 bases clipped from V and 7 bases from J, the junction kept 10 bases outside the gene matches. Germline loops: CDR1 MDHEN, CDR2 SYDVKM. The CDR3 covers 15 residues. Complete variable domain (other parts from reference TRBV28 and TRBJ1-1): DVKVTQSSRYLVKRTGEKVFLECVQDMDHENMFWYRQDPGLGLRLIYFSYDVKMKEKGDIPEGYSVSREKKERFSLILESASTNQTSMYLCASSPPTGGNDEAFFGQGTRLTVV.

The chain carries TRBV10-2 and TRBJ2-5; D is perhaps TRBD1 (6 bases). V was cut by 6 bases and J by 4 bases, with 9 bases left in between. CDR3 size: 12 residues. Looked up from germline, CDR1 is WSHSY and CDR2 is SAAADI. The CDR3: CASRKDRETQYF. The CDR3 DNA sequence: TGCGCCAGCAGGAAGGACAGAGAGACCCAGTACTTC.

The CDR3 is CASSIGPQGTYNEQFF. The CDR3, as DNA: TGTGCCAGTAGTATAGGACCACAGGGGACCTACAATGAGCAGTTCTTC. V usage is TRBV19 and J usage is TRBJ2-1; 7 bases match TRBD1. V shed 1 base, J shed 2 bases, and the junction held 5 bases outside the gene matches. The CDR3 consists of 16 residues. Germline lookup yields CDR1 LNHDA and CDR2 SQIVND (reference sequence).

V usage is TRBV19 and J usage is TRBJ1-5, with a weak D call TRBD1 (5 bases). The length of the CDR3 is 14 residues. V gave up 7 bases and J gave up 10 bases, with 20 bases separating them. Per the germline V gene, CDR1 is LNHDA and CDR2 is SQIVND (reference sequence). This chain's CDR3 is CASTPGGSGAPQHF. The DNA for the CDR3 is TGTGCCAGTACCCCTGGTGGCAGCGGGGCCCCCCAGCATTTT.

This clone was detected only once. The V and J genes are TRBV12-5 and TRBJ1-5, with TRBD1 matching over 10 bases. CDR1 LGHNT and CDR2 FRNRAP come from the germline V gene. The CDR3 runs to 21 residues. V trimming: 1 base; J trimming: 0 bases; junction bases outside the gene matches: 15. As DNA, the CDR3 is TGTGCTAGTGGTTTGGCAACCTCTCCGGGACAGGGGAAATATAGCAATCAGCCCCAGCATTTT. Its translation: CASGLATSPGQGKYSNQPQHF.

This clone has just one count. The chain has TRBV9 and TRBJ2-7; D not certain. The length of the CDR3 is 13 residues. V was shortened by 3 bases and J by 0 bases, with 7 bases between the two germline ends. Germline lookup yields CDR1 SGDLS and CDR2 YYNGEE. CDR3 nucleotides: TGTGCCAGCAGCGATGACATCTCCTACGAGCAGTACTTC. It encodes CASSDDISYEQYF.